The 29 T cell receptor beta chains reported below all come from one sample, sequenced in a study of blood T cell repertoires in COVID-19. Sequencing used immunoSEQ multiplex PCR; TCRdb keeps in-frame clones, though not all of them. Among some 80,000 clones, approximately 86% were seen once, and the ten largest hold over 15%. Sequenced sample: peripheral blood. These TCRs come from a human donor in a cohort sampled during active COVID-19.

This clone appeared once. CDR3 in amino acids: CASSQGLAGMFF. The CDR3 nucleotides are TGCGCCAGCAGCCAAGGGCTAGCGGGTATGTTCTTC. The gene calls are TRBV4-1 and TRBJ2-1; TRBD2 agrees at 8 bases. Germline V gives CDR1 MGHRA, CDR2 YSYEKL. V was pared by 1 base and J by 15 bases, with 5 bases of the junction left unmatched. This CDR3 has 12 residues.

The V call is TRBV7-9, the J call TRBJ1-4; TRBD1 agrees at 7 bases. With V trimmed by 0 bases and J by 1 base, 5 bases remained unmatched. Germline V lookup: CDR1 SEHNR, CDR2 FQNEAQ (reference sequence). The CDR3 runs to 17 residues. The CDR3 coding sequence is TGTGCCAGCAGCTTAGCCGGGACAGTTTTAACTAATGAAAAACTGTTTTTT. Protein product: CASSLAGTVLTNEKLFF.

This clone was seen once. V gene TRBV30 combines with J gene TRBJ2-1; no clear D. V lost 4 bases and J lost 4, with 8 bases in between. The germline CDR1 and CDR2 sequences are GTSNPN and SVGIG (reference sequence). The CDR3 is 12 residues long. The DNA for the CDR3 is TGTGCCTGGACTGCCCTATACAATGAGCAGTTCTTC. Translated, it gives CAWTALYNEQFF. Based on the CDR3 plus reference TRBV30 and TRBJ2-1, the full variable domain is SQTIHQWPATLVQPVGSPLSLECTVEGTSNPNLYWYRQAAGRGLQLLFYSVGIGQISSEVPQNLSASRPQDRQFILSSKKLLLSDSGFYLCAWTALYNEQFFGPGTRLTVL.

V usage is TRBV9 and J usage is TRBJ2-1, with D maybe TRBD1 (5 bases). The germline V gene encodes CDR1 SGDLS and CDR2 YYNGEE. The CDR3 has 18 residues. V was trimmed by 0 bases and J by 0 bases, leaving 16 bases between them. The CDR3 sequence: CASSVVGVLPSSYNEQFF. As DNA, the CDR3 is TGTGCCAGCAGCGTAGTAGGGGTCCTCCCAAGCTCCTACAATGAGCAGTTCTTC.

This rearrangement joins TRBV5-1 to TRBJ2-4, with 11 bases aligning to TRBD2. Germline CDR1 and CDR2: SGHRS and YFSETQ. The CDR3 consists of 23 residues. J lost 0 bases, V lost 3 bases, and 23 bases had no gene match. The CDR3 loop is CASSWAGTSGGGPPGLAKNIQYF. The CDR3 DNA sequence: TGCGCCAGCAGCTGGGCCGGGACTAGCGGAGGCGGGCCCCCTGGACTAGCCAAAAACATTCAGTACTTC.

The V call is TRBV7-2, the J call TRBJ1-1; 7 positions match TRBD1. The CDR3 length is 14 residues. The V gene end was trimmed by 5 bases and the J gene end by 4 bases; junction bases not matched to a gene: 7. CDR1 is SGHTA, CDR2 FQGNSA, per germline. CDR3: CASSADRALTEAFF. In nucleotides, the CDR3 is TGTGCCAGCAGCGCAGACAGGGCTCTCACTGAAGCTTTCTTT. The variable domain in full, with the rest retrieved from reference TRBV7-2 and TRBJ1-1, is GAGVSQSPSNKVTEKGKDVELRCDPISGHTALYWYRQSLGQGLEFLIYFQGNSAPDKSGLPSDRFSAERTGGSVSTLTIQRTQQEDSAVYLCASSADRALTEAFFGQGTRLTVV.

In DNA, the CDR3 is TGTGCCAGCAGCCCATATATCGACACCAACACCGGGGAGCTGTTTTTT. It yields the protein CASSPYIDTNTGELFF. This sequence joins TRBV9 and TRBJ2-2, with D unresolved. The germline gives CDR1 SGDLS, CDR2 YYNGEE. The V end lost 4 bases, the J end lost 2 bases, and 15 bases lay between the germline ends. CDR3 length equals 16 residues.

The chain recombines TRBV10-3 with TRBJ1-2; TRBD1 aligns across 7 bases. Germline V gene lookup returns CDR1 ENHRY and CDR2 SYGVKD. With 9 bases clipped from V and 0 bases from J, the junction kept 10 bases outside the gene matches. This CDR3 comprises 15 residues. CDR3 bases: TGTGCCATTCGACGGACAGGCCAAGCTAACTATGGCTACACCTTC. Translating it yields CAIRRTGQANYGYTF.

Only one count was recorded for this clone. The rearrangement uses TRBV3-1 (or the pseudogene TRBV3-2) and TRBJ1-1; D is unclear. Trimming stripped 0 bases from V and 1 base from J, with 6 bases between. Germline-derived CDR1 and CDR2 are LGHDT and YNNKEL (reference sequence). The length of the CDR3 is 14 residues. The CDR3 region has the DNA TGTGCCAGCAGCCAAGAAAACAGGAACACTGAAGCTTTCTTT. As protein: CASSQENRNTEAFF.

The V and J genes are TRBV5-1 and TRBJ2-3, with TRBD2 matching over 9 bases. Trimming took 0 bases from V and 2 from J; bases not matched to a gene: 4. The CDR3 consists of 16 residues. Germline CDR1 reads SGHRS; CDR2 reads YFSETQ. This CDR3 reads CASSLEAGGATDTQYF. The CDR3 DNA sequence: TGCGCCAGCAGCTTGGAAGCGGGGGGCGCCACAGATACGCAGTATTTT.

The genes are TRBV7-6 and TRBJ1-3; no clear D. The V gene lost 0 bases and the J gene lost 2 bases, with 8 bases spanning the gap. Germline V gene sequence: CDR1 SGHVS, CDR2 FNYEAQ. The CDR3 runs to 15 residues. The CDR3 DNA is TGTGCCAGCAGCTTAGCCGCGGGTCCTGGAAACACCATATATTTT. This translates into CASSLAAGPGNTIYF.

This clone was observed a single time. The rearrangement joins TRBV5-1 to TRBJ2-7; TRBD2 matches 8 bases. The germline V gene encodes CDR1 SGHRS and CDR2 YFSETQ. With 3 bases clipped from V and 3 bases from J, the junction kept 8 bases outside the gene matches. The CDR3 length is 15 residues. CDR3 sequence reads: CASSSELAANYEQYF. CDR3 nucleotides: TGCGCCAGCAGCTCGGAACTAGCGGCAAACTACGAGCAGTACTTC.

V gene TRBV28 combines with J gene TRBJ1-1, with D possibly matching TRBD1 (6 bases). There are 18 residues in the CDR3. The germline V and J ends were trimmed by 4 bases and 6 bases, with 27 bases remaining between them. CDR1 and CDR2 from the germline V gene are MDHEN and SYDVKM. This CDR3 reads CASSSRKISQGWGPEAFF. Here the CDR3 DNA reads TGTGCCAGCAGTTCACGAAAGATCTCACAGGGTTGGGGGCCTGAAGCTTTCTTT.

The chain has TRBV5-6 and TRBJ1-6; D might be TRBD1 (5 bases). The CDR3 totals 16 residues. Trimming took off 1 base at V and 8 bases at J, with 16 bases between the two ends. From germline, CDR1 is SGHDT and CDR2 YYEEEE. The CDR3 coding sequence is TGTGCCAGCAGCTTGTCAGGGCCAGGCGAGGATTCACCCCTCCACTTT. Its translation: CASSLSGPGEDSPLHF.

The chain uses TRBV5-1 and TRBJ2-7, with a tentative D call TRBD2 (6 bases). From germline, CDR1 is SGHRS and CDR2 YFSETQ. The CDR3 is 14 amino acids. V was clipped by 2 bases and J by 0 bases, with 9 bases between them. The CDR3 region is CASSFGGSSYEQYF. The CDR3 coding sequence is TGCGCCAGCAGCTTCGGGGGTAGCTCCTACGAGCAGTACTTC.

This clone was counted only a few times. The chain is built from TRBV4-3 and TRBJ1-6; a possible D gene is TRBD1 (6 bases). Deletions cut 0 bases from V and 9 bases from J, with 12 bases between. Per the germline V gene, CDR1 is LGHNA and CDR2 is YSLEER. The CDR3 loop spans 15 amino acids. The CDR3 DNA reads TGCGCCAGCAGCCAAGATACAGGGCCTGGTTCACCCCTCCACTTT. Translation gives CASSQDTGPGSPLHF.

V gene TRBV7-9 combines with J gene TRBJ1-2, with D possibly matching TRBD1 (6 bases). The V gene lost 1 base and the J gene lost 8 bases, with 20 bases spanning the gap. The CDR3 sequence is 16 residues long. Germline-derived CDR1 and CDR2 are SEHNR and FQNEAQ (reference sequence). CDR3 nucleotide sequence: TGTGCCAGCAGCTTAGAAGGCAGGGGCGTGATGGGGGGCTACACCTTC. Its translation is CASSLEGRGVMGGYTF.

This sequence joins TRBV18 and TRBJ1-1, with D unclear. This CDR3 is 15 amino acids long. V dropped 2 bases and J dropped 6 bases, with 16 bases sitting between them. Looked up from germline, CDR1 is KGHSH and CDR2 is LQKENI. The CDR3 is CASSPSTGQLAEAFF. The CDR3 DNA sequence: TGTGCCAGCTCACCAAGTACGGGTCAGTTAGCTGAAGCTTTCTTT.

The V gene is TRBV28, the J gene TRBJ2-1; TRBD1 matches at 8 bases. The CDR3 sequence is 17 residues long. In germline, CDR1 is MDHEN, CDR2 SYDVKM. V trimming: 6 bases; J trimming: 2 bases; junction bases outside the gene matches: 12. The CDR3 here is CASRFARWDRPYNEQFF. As DNA, the CDR3 is TGTGCCAGCAGATTCGCACGTTGGGACAGGCCCTACAATGAGCAGTTCTTC.

V usage is TRBV27 and J usage is TRBJ1-6; 11 bases align to TRBD1. V dropped 4 bases and J dropped 0; count of bases not matched to a gene: 8. CDR1 is MNHEY and CDR2 is SMNVEV in the germline V gene (reference sequence). The CDR3 covers 19 residues. Written as DNA, the CDR3 is TGTGCCAGCAGTTCCCGGACAGGGGGCAGAAGCTCCTATAATTCACCCCTCCACTTT. Amino acids: CASSSRTGGRSSYNSPLHF.

The chain is built from TRBV5-1 and TRBJ2-1, with 10 bases that match TRBD2. V lost 0 bases, J lost 7 bases, and 7 bases stayed unmatched. Germline V gene lookup returns CDR1 SGHRS and CDR2 YFSETQ. This CDR3 has 16 residues. CDR3 sequence reads: CASSLAPSGGLNEQFF. DNA of the CDR3: TGCGCCAGCAGCTTGGCCCCTAGCGGGGGCTTAAATGAGCAGTTCTTC.

The chain couples TRBV18 to TRBJ1-3; D ambiguous. Trimming pared 3 bases from V and 0 bases from J, leaving 15 bases between. This CDR3 contains 17 residues. In germline, CDR1 is KGHSH, CDR2 LQKENI. In DNA, the CDR3 is TGTGCCAGCTCACCGTCCCCTGGGTCTAGCTCTGGAAACACCATATATTTT. It yields the protein CASSPSPGSSSGNTIYF. Variable domain in full (rest from reference TRBV18 and TRBJ1-3): NAGVMQNPRHLVRRRGQEARLRCSPMKGHSHVYWYRQLPEEGLKFMVYLQKENIIDESGMPKERFSAEFPKEGPSILRIQQVVRGDSAAYFCASSPSPGSSSGNTIYFGEGSWLTVV.

This clone was seen a handful of times. This chain connects TRBV10-3 to TRBJ2-1; TRBD1 matches at 7 bases. CDR1 ENHRY and CDR2 SYGVKD come from the germline V gene. Trimming took 0 bases from V and 7 from J; bases not matched to a gene: 9. The CDR3 has 16 residues. As DNA, the CDR3 is TGTGCCATCAGTGAGTCTCGGGGACAGCGTAATAATGAGCAGTTCTTC. It encodes CAISESRGQRNNEQFF.

The chain employs TRBV12-3 or TRBV12-4 and TRBJ1-2, with TRBD1 matching over 7 bases. The CDR3 covers 12 residues. V was pared by 5 bases and J by 6 bases, with 3 bases of the junction left unmatched. The CDR3 DNA sequence: TGTGCCAGCAGTCGACAGGGAAATGGCTACACCTTC. It specifies CASSRQGNGYTF.

The V call is TRBV2, the J call TRBJ1-2; D unresolved. V dropped 4 bases and J dropped 0 bases, with 9 bases sitting between them. CDR1 SNHLY and CDR2 FYNNEI come from the germline V gene. This CDR3 has 14 amino acids. The CDR3 loop reads CASSGGFTNYGYTF. The CDR3 bases are TGTGCCAGCAGTGGAGGGTTTACTAACTATGGCTACACCTTC.

This chain uses TRBV2 with TRBJ1-2; 7 positions agree with TRBD1. Germline V CDR1 and CDR2: SNHLY, FYNNEI. The CDR3 runs to 13 residues. V lost 8 bases and J lost 8; bases outside the gene matches: 11. The CDR3 here is CASSMTGYEGYTF. The CDR3 nucleotides are TGTGCCAGCTCTATGACAGGGTATGAGGGCTACACCTTC.

The chain carries TRBV6-4 and TRBJ1-2; 7 nucleotides line up with TRBD1. J was trimmed by 8 bases and V by 2 bases; bases with no gene match: 5. The CDR3 runs to 13 residues. Germline V lookup: CDR1 MRHNA, CDR2 SNTAGT. For the CDR3, the DNA is TGTGCCAGCAGTGACGGCAGGGGGACGGGCTACACCTTC. Protein product: CASSDGRGTGYTF.

The rearrangement uses TRBV6-5 and TRBJ1-1, with 9 bases fitting TRBD1. V dropped 7 bases and J dropped 4; count of bases not matched to a gene: 4. Germline V gives CDR1 MNHEY, CDR2 SVGAGI. The CDR3 has 13 residues. The CDR3 DNA reads TGTGCCAGCACCCCGACAGGGGGCACTGAAGCTTTCTTT. Translation gives CASTPTGGTEAFF.

This clone appeared a single time. The gene calls are TRBV7-3 and TRBJ2-5; tentative D call: TRBD1 (6 bases). V was shortened by 5 bases and J by 4 bases, with 17 bases between the two germline ends. The CDR3 length is 15 residues. Germline CDR1 and CDR2: SGHTA and FQGTGA. The CDR3 sequence: CASSQSSGDRETQYF. CDR3 nucleotides: TGTGCCAGCAGCCAGTCCTCAGGGGACCGAGAGACCCAGTACTTC.